These T cell receptor beta chains were read from a single sample in a study of CD8 T cells in Susac syndrome. TCRdb fed the immunoSEQ multiplex PCR reads into MiXCR, producing one record per CDR3 protein. The sample carries 200,000 to 250,000 distinct CDR3 sequences, approximately 94% recorded once. Source material: CD4+ T cells from PBMCs. These receptor sequences come from a human donor with Susac syndrome. CDR3s include the opening cysteine and the closing phenylalanine or tryptophan. D genes are given only for firm matches. The listing skips clone size in some rows; elsewhere it reads once, few, many or a size class.

D gene,V gene,clone size,J gene,CDR3 protein,CDR3 DNA
.,TRBV7-9,.,TRBJ2-5,CASSLTGVGEETQYF,TGTGCCAGCAGCTTAACCGGGGTTGGAGAAGAGACCCAGTACTTC
.,TRBV11-2,.,TRBJ2-6,CASSFGGSRANVLTF,TGTGCCAGCAGCTTTGGAGGGAGTAGGGCCAACGTCCTGACTTTC
TRBD1,TRBV5-1,.,TRBJ1-6,CASTWTGPSSPLHF,TGCGCCAGCACCTGGACAGGGCCGTCTTCACCCCTCCACTTT
TRBD1,TRBV5-1,.,TRBJ2-2,CASSLAGQGAVTGELFF,TGCGCCAGCAGCTTGGCCGGGCAGGGGGCCGTTACCGGGGAGCTGTTTTTT
.,TRBV7-9,.,TRBJ2-7,CASSLVFGQEQYF,TGTGCCAGCAGCTTAGTTTTTGGACAGGAGCAGTACTTC
.,TRBV27,.,TRBJ1-2,CASSLSSQDGYTF,TGTGCCAGCAGTTTATCATCACAGGATGGCTACACCTTC
TRBD2,TRBV20-1,.,TRBJ2-7,CSARSNGGSGASREQYF,TGCAGTGCTAGGAGTAACGGGGGGAGCGGGGCCTCTCGGGAGCAGTACTTC
TRBD1,TRBV19,.,TRBJ1-5,CASSSIGFGQDNQPQHF,TGTGCCAGTAGTTCAATCGGATTTGGACAGGACAATCAGCCCCAGCATTTT
.,TRBV29-1,.,TRBJ2-7,CSVGDRLIKQYF,TGCAGCGTTGGGGACCGTTTAATCAAGCAGTACTTC
.,TRBV6-1,.,TRBJ1-1,CASSAYPGSLGTEAFF,TGTGCCAGCAGTGCCTACCCCGGGAGCTTGGGCACTGAAGCTTTCTTT
.,TRBV30,.,TRBJ1-1,CAWSGRHPGGEAFF,TGTGCCTGGAGCGGGCGACACCCCGGGGGTGAAGCTTTCTTT
.,TRBV9,.,TRBJ2-3,CASDAEGTDTQYF,TGTGCCTCCGACGCGGAGGGTACAGATACGCAGTATTTT
TRBD1,TRBV2,few,TRBJ2-1,CASSEPDRREREQFF,TGTGCCAGCAGTGAACCGGACAGGCGAGAAAGAGAGCAGTTCTTC
.,TRBV12-5,.,TRBJ1-1,CASGPPGRSEAFF,TGTGCTAGTGGTCCCCCGGGGAGGTCTGAAGCTTTCTTT
.,TRBV7-3,.,TRBJ2-3,CASSLGAADTQYF,TGTGCCAGCAGCTTAGGGGCGGCGGATACGCAGTATTTT
.,TRBV18,.,TRBJ1-1,CASSPFVNTEAFF,TGTGCCAGCTCACCATTTGTGAACACTGAAGCTTTCTTT
TRBD1,TRBV28,.,TRBJ2-7,CASSSATGGDLAYEQYF,TGTGCCAGCAGTTCGGCGACAGGGGGCGATTTGGCCTACGAGCAGTACTTC
.,TRBV3-1,once,TRBJ2-3,CASSRGLPTDTQYF,TGTGCCAGCAGCCGAGGCTTGCCAACAGATACGCAGTATTTT
TRBD1,TRBV30,.,TRBJ1-2,CAWTGTGNYGYTF,TGTGCCTGGACCGGGACAGGGAACTATGGCTACACCTTC
TRBD1,TRBV29-1,.,TRBJ1-4,CSVDGDRGGEKLFF,TGCAGCGTTGATGGGGACAGGGGAGGCGAAAAACTGTTTTTT
TRBD1,TRBV15,.,TRBJ1-4,CATSRDGQGEEEKLFF,TGTGCCACCAGCAGAGATGGACAGGGAGAGGAGGAAAAACTGTTTTTT
.,TRBV12-3/TRBV12-4,few,TRBJ1-5,CASSLQGTSNQPQHF,TGTGCCAGCAGTTTACAGGGGACAAGCAATCAGCCCCAGCATTTT
TRBD1,TRBV12-3/TRBV12-4,.,TRBJ1-2,CASSHRDRTHYGYTF,TGTGCCAGCAGTCACCGGGACAGAACACACTATGGCTACACCTTC
TRBD2,TRBV12-3/TRBV12-4,.,TRBJ2-1,CASRPTSGDYNEQFF,TGTGCCAGCAGGCCTACTAGCGGGGACTACAATGAGCAGTTCTTC
TRBD1,TRBV12-3/TRBV12-4,.,TRBJ2-1,CASSYSRGPGANEQFF,TGTGCCAGCAGTTACTCCAGGGGGCCGGGGGCCAATGAGCAGTTCTTC
.,TRBV3-1,.,TRBJ1-1,CASSQQINEDTEAFF,TGTGCCAGCAGCCAGCAGATAAATGAGGACACTGAAGCTTTCTTT
.,TRBV20-1,.,TRBJ1-2,CSARDEGESGYGYTF,TGCAGTGCTAGAGATGAGGGGGAGTCTGGATATGGCTACACCTTC
.,TRBV27,.,TRBJ1-5,CASSLSGLVQPQHF,TGTGCCAGCAGTTTATCGGGACTCGTGCAGCCCCAGCATTTT
.,TRBV7-8,.,TRBJ1-5,CASSLVGRAGSQPQHF,TGTGCCAGCAGCTTAGTGGGCAGGGCTGGTAGTCAGCCCCAGCATTTT
TRBD1,TRBV7-9,.,TRBJ2-1,CASSPGTGKNEQFF,TGTGCCAGCAGCCCCGGGACAGGCAAAAATGAGCAGTTCTTC
.,TRBV12-3/TRBV12-4,once,TRBJ1-2,CASGAGDYGYTF,TGTGCCAGTGGAGCCGGCGACTATGGCTACACCTTC
.,TRBV29-1,.,TRBJ1-1,CSVEKAGRTINTEAFF,TGCAGCGTTGAAAAGGCAGGCCGAACCATAAACACTGAAGCTTTCTTT
.,TRBV5-8,.,TRBJ1-2,CASSFRDNYGYTF,TGTGCCAGCAGCTTTCGGGACAACTATGGCTACACCTTC
TRBD1,TRBV5-1,.,TRBJ2-7,CASSLGGSDREYF,TGCGCCAGCAGCTTGGGGGGTTCGGACAGGGAGTACTTC
.,TRBV6-2/TRBV6-3,.,TRBJ2-3,CASATPRIGTDTQYF,TGTGCCAGCGCGACCCCTCGGATTGGCACAGATACGCAGTATTTT
.,TRBV5-4,once,TRBJ2-6,CASTDGTVLIGANVLTF,TGTGCCAGCACCGACGGGACGGTCCTAATTGGGGCCAACGTCCTGACTTTC
.,TRBV7-2,.,TRBJ2-5,CASSLQAGLETQYF,TGTGCCAGCAGCTTACAGGCGGGGCTGGAGACCCAGTACTTC
TRBD2,TRBV4-1,.,TRBJ2-3,CASGRILAGINTDTQYF,TGCGCCAGCGGCAGAATCCTAGCGGGGATTAACACAGATACGCAGTATTTT
TRBD1,TRBV20-1,.,TRBJ2-1,CSARDSQGDYNEQFF,TGCAGTGCTAGAGATAGCCAGGGGGACTACAATGAGCAGTTCTTC
.,TRBV19,.,TRBJ1-1,CASKLMHKQLTEAFF,TGTGCCAGTAAACTCATGCACAAGCAACTCACTGAAGCTTTCTTT
.,TRBV24-1,.,TRBJ1-5,CATSGQGPSQPQHF,TGTGCCACCAGCGGTCAGGGGCCAAGCCAGCCCCAGCATTTT
.,TRBV20-1,.,TRBJ1-4,CSAATNEKLFF,TGCAGTGCTGCAACTAATGAAAAACTGTTTTTT
TRBD1,TRBV5-6,once,TRBJ2-3,CASSSLTTGGFTDTQYF,TGTGCCAGCAGCTCTTTAACGACAGGGGGCTTCACAGATACGCAGTATTTT
TRBD1,TRBV5-1,.,TRBJ1-3,CASSLGTGDAENTIYF,TGCGCCAGCAGCTTGGGGACAGGGGACGCAGAAAACACCATATATTTT
.,TRBV20-1,.,TRBJ2-3,CSARDRVGTDTQYF,TGCAGTGCTAGAGATCGGGTTGGGACAGATACGCAGTATTTT
.,TRBV12-3/TRBV12-4,.,TRBJ2-2,CASSLRPMNTGELFF,TGTGCCAGCAGTTTACGACCAATGAACACCGGGGAGCTGTTTTTT